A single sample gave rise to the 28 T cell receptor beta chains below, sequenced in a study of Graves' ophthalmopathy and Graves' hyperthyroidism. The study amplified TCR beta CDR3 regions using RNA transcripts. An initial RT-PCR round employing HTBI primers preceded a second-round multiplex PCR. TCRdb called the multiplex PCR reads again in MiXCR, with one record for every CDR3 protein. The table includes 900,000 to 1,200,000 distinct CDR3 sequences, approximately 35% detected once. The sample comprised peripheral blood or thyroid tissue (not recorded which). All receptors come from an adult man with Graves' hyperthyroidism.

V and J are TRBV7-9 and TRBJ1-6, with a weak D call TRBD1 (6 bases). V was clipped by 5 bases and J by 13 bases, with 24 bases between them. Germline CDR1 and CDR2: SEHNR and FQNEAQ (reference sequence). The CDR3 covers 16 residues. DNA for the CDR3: TGTGCCAGCAGCGAAGGACAGTATGATTCGTGGGAGCCCCTCCACTTT. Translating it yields CASSEGQYDSWEPLHF.

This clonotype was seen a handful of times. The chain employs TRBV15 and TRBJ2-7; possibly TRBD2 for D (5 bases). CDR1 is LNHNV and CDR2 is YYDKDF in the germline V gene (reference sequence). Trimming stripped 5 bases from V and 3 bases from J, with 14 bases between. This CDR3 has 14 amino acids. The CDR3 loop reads CATSSDPGNYEQYF. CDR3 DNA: TGTGCCACCAGCTCGGATCCGGGAAACTACGAGCAGTACTTC.

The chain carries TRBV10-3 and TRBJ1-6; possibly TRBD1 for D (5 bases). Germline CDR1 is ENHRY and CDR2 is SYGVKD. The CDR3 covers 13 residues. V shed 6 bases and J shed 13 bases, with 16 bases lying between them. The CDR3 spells CAIRPGTNQPLHF. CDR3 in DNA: TGTGCCATCAGACCAGGGACCAATCAGCCCCTCCACTTT.

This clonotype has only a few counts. CDR3 protein: CASSYQGGVYGYTF. The CDR3 DNA sequence: TGTGCCAGCAGTTACCAGGGGGGGGTCTATGGCTACACCTTC. This sequence joins TRBV27 and TRBJ1-2, with TRBD1 matching over 7 bases. After removal of 4 bases from V and 4 bases from J, the junction contained 6 bases not matched to a gene. CDR3 size: 14 residues. The germline V gene has CDR1 MNHEY and CDR2 SMNVEV (reference sequence).

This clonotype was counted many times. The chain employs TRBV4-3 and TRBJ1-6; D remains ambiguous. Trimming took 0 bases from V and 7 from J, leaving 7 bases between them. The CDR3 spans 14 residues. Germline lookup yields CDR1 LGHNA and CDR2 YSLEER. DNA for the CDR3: TGCGCCAGCAGCCAAGATCTTGCCAATTCACCCCTCCACTTT. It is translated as CASSQDLANSPLHF.

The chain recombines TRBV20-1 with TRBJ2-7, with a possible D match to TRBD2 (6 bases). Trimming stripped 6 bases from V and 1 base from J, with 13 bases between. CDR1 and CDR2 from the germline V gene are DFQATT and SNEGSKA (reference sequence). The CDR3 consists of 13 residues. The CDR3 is CSAKKGTSYEQYF. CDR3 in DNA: TGCAGTGCAAAAAAAGGGACTTCCTACGAGCAGTACTTC.

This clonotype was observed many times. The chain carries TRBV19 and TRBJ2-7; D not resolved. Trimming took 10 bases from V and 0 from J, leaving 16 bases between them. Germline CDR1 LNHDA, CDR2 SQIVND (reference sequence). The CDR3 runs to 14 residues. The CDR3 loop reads CATARAYSSYEQYF. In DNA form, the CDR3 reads TGTGCCACCGCACGGGCCTACAGCTCCTACGAGCAGTACTTC. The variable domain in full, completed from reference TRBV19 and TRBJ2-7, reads DGGITQSPKYLFRKEGQNVTLSCEQNLNHDAMYWYRQDPGQGLRLIYYSQIVNDFQKGDIAEGYSVSREKKESFPLTVTSAQKNPTAFYLCATARAYSSYEQYFGPGTRLTVT.

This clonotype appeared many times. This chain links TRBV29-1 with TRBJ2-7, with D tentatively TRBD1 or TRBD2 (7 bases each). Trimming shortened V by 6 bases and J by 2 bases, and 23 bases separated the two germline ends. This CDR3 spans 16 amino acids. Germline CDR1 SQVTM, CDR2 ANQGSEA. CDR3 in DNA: TGCAGCGTCAGGGGGGTGAAGCTAGCGGAGCCCTACGAGCAGTACTTC. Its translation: CSVRGVKLAEPYEQYF.

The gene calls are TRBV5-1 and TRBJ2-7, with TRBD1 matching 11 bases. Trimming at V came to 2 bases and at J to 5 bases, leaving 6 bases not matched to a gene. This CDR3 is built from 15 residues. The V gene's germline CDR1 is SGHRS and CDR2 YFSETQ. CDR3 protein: CASSFGDRGSNEQYF. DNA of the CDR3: TGCGCCAGCAGCTTTGGGGACAGGGGGTCGAACGAGCAGTACTTC.

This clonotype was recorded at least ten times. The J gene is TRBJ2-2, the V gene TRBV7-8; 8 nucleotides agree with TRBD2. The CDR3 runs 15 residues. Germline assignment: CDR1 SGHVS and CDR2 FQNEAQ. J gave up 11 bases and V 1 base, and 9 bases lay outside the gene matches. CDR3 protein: CASSLVRGGRGELFF. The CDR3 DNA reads TGTGCCAGCAGCTTAGTACGCGGGGGGCGCGGTGAGCTGTTTTTT.

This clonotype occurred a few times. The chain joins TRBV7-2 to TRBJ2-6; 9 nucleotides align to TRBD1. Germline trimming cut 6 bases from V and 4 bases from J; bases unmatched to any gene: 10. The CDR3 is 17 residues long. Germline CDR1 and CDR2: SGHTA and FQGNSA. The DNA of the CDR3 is TGTGCCAGCAGTTCCGGGACAGGGTTGTCCGGGGCCAACGTCCTGACTTTC. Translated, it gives CASSSGTGLSGANVLTF. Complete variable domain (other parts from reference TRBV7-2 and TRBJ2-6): GAGVSQSPSNKVTEKGKDVELRCDPISGHTALYWYRQSLGQGLEFLIYFQGNSAPDKSGLPSDRFSAERTGGSVSTLTIQRTQQEDSAVYLCASSSGTGLSGANVLTFGAGSRLTVL.

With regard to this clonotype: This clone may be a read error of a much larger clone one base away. CDR3 region: CTSSEALQGWSGYTF. The CDR3 DNA follows: TGTACCAGCAGTGAAGCCTTACAGGGGTGGAGTGGCTACACCTTC. The V call is TRBV10-2, the J call TRBJ1-2; TRBD1 matches at 7 bases. This CDR3 region has 15 residues. Germline lookup yields CDR1 WSHSY and CDR2 SAAADI.

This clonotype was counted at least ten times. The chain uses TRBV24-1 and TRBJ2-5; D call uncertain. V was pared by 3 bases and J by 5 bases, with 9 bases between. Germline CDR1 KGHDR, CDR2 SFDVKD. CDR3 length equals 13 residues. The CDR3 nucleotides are TGTGCCACCAGTGATCCGGGTCAGGAGACCCAGTACTTC. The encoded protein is CATSDPGQETQYF.

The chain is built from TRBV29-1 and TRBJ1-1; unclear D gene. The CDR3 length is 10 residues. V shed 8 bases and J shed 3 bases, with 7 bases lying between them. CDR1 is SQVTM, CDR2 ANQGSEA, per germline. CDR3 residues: CSPGYTEAFF. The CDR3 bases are TGCAGCCCGGGGTACACTGAAGCTTTCTTT.

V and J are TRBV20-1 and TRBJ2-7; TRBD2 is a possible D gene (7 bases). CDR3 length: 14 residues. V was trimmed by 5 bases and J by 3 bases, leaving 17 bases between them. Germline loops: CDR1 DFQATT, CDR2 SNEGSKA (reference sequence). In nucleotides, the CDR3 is TGCAGTGCTCCATGGGGGGGGGGCCGCTACGAGCAGTACTTC. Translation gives CSAPWGGGRYEQYF.

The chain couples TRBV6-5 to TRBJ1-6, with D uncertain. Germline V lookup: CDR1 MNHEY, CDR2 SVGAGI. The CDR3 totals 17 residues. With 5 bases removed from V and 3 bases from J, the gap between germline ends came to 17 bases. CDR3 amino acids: CASSANPGWGYNSPLHF. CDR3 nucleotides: TGTGCCAGCAGTGCTAACCCCGGCTGGGGCTATAATTCACCCCTCCACTTT.

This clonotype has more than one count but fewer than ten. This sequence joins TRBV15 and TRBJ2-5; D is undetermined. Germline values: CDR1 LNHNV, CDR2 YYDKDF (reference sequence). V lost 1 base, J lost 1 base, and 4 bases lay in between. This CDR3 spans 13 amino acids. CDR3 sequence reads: CATSRGPQETQYF. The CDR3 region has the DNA TGTGCCACCAGCAGAGGTCCCCAAGAGACCCAGTACTTC.

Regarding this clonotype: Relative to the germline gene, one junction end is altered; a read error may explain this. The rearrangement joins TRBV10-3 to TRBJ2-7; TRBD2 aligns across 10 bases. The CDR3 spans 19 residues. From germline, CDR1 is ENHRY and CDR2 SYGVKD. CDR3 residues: CASSYSSSGSPRGEYEQYF. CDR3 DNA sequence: TGTGCCAGCAGTTACTCGTCTAGCGGGAGCCCTCGGGGGGAATACGAGCAGTACTTC.

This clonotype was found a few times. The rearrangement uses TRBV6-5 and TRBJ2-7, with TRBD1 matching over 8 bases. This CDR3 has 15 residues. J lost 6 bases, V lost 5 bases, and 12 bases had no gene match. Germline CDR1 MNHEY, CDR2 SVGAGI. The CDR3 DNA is TGTGCCAGCAGTAACCCCAGGACAGGGTTCGGCGAGCAGTACTTC. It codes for CASSNPRTGFGEQYF.

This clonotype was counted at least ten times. The CDR3 is CASSPALGGPETQYF. The CDR3 nucleotides are TGTGCCAGCAGTCCCGCCCTTGGTGGGCCTGAGACCCAGTACTTC. The J gene is TRBJ2-5, the V gene TRBV2; no clear D. The CDR3 runs to 15 residues. V dropped 5 bases and J dropped 5 bases, with 18 bases sitting between them. Germline V gives CDR1 SNHLY, CDR2 FYNNEI.

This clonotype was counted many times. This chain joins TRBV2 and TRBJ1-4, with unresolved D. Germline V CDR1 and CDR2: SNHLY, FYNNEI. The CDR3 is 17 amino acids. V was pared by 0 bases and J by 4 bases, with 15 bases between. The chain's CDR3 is CASSEAAVSVLNEKLFF. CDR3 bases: TGTGCCAGCAGTGAAGCGGCGGTTTCTGTTCTTAATGAAAAACTGTTTTTT. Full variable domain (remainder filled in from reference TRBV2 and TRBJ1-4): EPEVTQTPSHQVTQMGQEVILRCVPISNHLYFYWYRQILGQKVEFLVSFYNNEISEKSEIFDDQFSVERPDGSNFTLKIRSTKLEDSAMYFCASSEAAVSVLNEKLFFGSGTQLSVL.

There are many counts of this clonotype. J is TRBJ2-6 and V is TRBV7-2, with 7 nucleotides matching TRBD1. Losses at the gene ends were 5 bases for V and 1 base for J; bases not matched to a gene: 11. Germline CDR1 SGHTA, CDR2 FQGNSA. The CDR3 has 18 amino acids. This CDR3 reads CASSARRQGASGANVLTF. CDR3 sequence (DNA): TGTGCCAGCAGCGCCCGACGACAGGGAGCGTCTGGGGCCAACGTCCTGACTTTC. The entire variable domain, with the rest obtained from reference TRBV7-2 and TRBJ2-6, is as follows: GAGVSQSPSNKVTEKGKDVELRCDPISGHTALYWYRQSLGQGLEFLIYFQGNSAPDKSGLPSDRFSAERTGGSVSTLTIQRTQQEDSAVYLCASSARRQGASGANVLTFGAGSRLTVL.

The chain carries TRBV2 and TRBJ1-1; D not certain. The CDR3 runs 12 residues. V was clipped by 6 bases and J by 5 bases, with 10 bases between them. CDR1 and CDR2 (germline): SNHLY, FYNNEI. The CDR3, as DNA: TGTGCCAGCAGGGACGGACCGACTGAAGCTTTCTTT. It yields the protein CASRDGPTEAFF.

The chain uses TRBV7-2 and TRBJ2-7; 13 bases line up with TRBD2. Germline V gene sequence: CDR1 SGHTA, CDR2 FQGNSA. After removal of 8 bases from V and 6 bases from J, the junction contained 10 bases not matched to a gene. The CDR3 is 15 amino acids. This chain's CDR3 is CASGLGTSGVSEQYF. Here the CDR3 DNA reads TGTGCCAGCGGACTTGGGACTAGCGGGGTTAGCGAGCAGTACTTC.

CDR3 in DNA: TGTGCCAGCAGTTTAATACAGACTAGCACAGATACGCAGTATTTT. It specifies CASSLIQTSTDTQYF. The rearrangement joins TRBV6-5 to TRBJ2-3, with D hard to call. Germline V gene data show CDR1 as MNHEY and CDR2 as SVGAGI. The CDR3 is 15 amino acids. Between the trimmed V and J ends, which lost 4 bases and 0 bases, there was a span of 11 bases.

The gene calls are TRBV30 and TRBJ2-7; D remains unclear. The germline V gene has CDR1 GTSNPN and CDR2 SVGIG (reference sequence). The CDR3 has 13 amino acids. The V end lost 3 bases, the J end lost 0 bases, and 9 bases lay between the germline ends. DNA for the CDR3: TGTGCCTGGAGGTTCCTCCGCTCCTACGAGCAGTACTTC. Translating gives CAWRFLRSYEQYF.

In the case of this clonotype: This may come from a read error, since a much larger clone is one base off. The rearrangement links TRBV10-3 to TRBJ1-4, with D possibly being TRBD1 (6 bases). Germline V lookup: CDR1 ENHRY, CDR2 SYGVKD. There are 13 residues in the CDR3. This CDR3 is CAISTQGNERLFF. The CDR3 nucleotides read TGTGCCATCAGTACACAGGGAAATGAAAGACTGTTTTTT.

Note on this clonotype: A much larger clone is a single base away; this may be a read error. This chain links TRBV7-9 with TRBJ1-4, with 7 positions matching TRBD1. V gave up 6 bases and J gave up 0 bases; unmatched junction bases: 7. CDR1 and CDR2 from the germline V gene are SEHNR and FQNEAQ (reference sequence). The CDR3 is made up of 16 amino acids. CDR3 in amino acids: CASRPGTVATNEKLFF. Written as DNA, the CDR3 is TGTGCCAGCAGGCCTGGGACAGTTGCAACTAATGAAAAACTGTTTTTT.